A single sample is the source of the 19 T cell receptor beta chains below, sequenced in a study of siplizumab effects on memory and regulatory T cells. The repertoire was sequenced with immunoSEQ multiplex PCR; TCRdb's copy has only in-frame clones and lacks some. The sample contains about 56,000 clones, around 97% of which appear only once. Sample: naive CD8+ T cells sorted from blood. These receptors all come from a human donor in good health.

The chain combines TRBV7-2 with TRBJ1-1, with 8 bases identical to TRBD1. The CDR3 extends over 17 amino acids. V shed 2 bases and J 0 bases; nucleotides not matched to a gene: 8. Per the germline V gene, CDR1 is SGHTA and CDR2 is FQGNSA. The CDR3 protein is CASSLIQGAVMNTEAFF. The DNA for the CDR3 is TGTGCCAGCAGCTTAATCCAGGGGGCCGTTATGAACACTGAAGCTTTCTTT.

The chain has TRBV12-2 and TRBJ1-5. TRBV12-2 is a pseudogene. The CDR3 consists of 18 residues. This chain's CDR3 is CASRRRTGRAGSNQPQHF. In DNA, the CDR3 is TGTGCAAGTCGCCGACGAACAGGGAGAGCGGGTAGCAATCAGCCCCAGCATTTT.

This sequence joins TRBV5-1 and TRBJ2-5; 7 bases fit TRBD2. The CDR3 is 16 residues long. After removal of 8 bases from V and 0 bases from J, the junction contained 13 bases not matched to a gene. Germline-derived CDR1 and CDR2 are SGHRS and YFSETQ. CDR3 in amino acids: CASRELADFNQETQYF. The CDR3 DNA sequence: TGCGCCAGTAGAGAGCTAGCGGATTTTAACCAAGAGACCCAGTACTTC.

This rearrangement joins TRBV28 to TRBJ1-5; the D is unclear. The V gene's germline CDR1 is MDHEN and CDR2 SYDVKM. CDR3 length: 13 residues. With 2 bases removed from V and 5 bases from J, the gap between germline ends came to 7 bases. The CDR3 nucleotides are TGTGCCAGCAGTTTACGATCCTATCAGCCCCAGCATTTT. Amino acids: CASSLRSYQPQHF.

The V call is TRBV4-3, the J call TRBJ2-7, with a weak D call TRBD2 (5 bases). The CDR3 sequence is 15 residues long. Between the trimmed V and J ends, which lost 0 bases and 2 bases, there was a span of 11 bases. Germline V gives CDR1 LGHNA, CDR2 YSLEER. CDR3 residues: CASSQDWPGTYEQYF. The CDR3 DNA is TGCGCCAGCAGCCAAGATTGGCCGGGGACCTACGAGCAGTACTTC.

This chain joins TRBV6-1 and TRBJ2-1; no definite D call. Deletions cut 2 bases from V and 9 bases from J, with 17 bases between. The CDR3 sequence is 15 residues long. Per germline, CDR1 MNHNS and CDR2 SASEGT. The CDR3 is CASSEPPAVLSEQFF. The DNA for the CDR3 is TGTGCCAGCAGTGAACCCCCGGCAGTTCTTAGTGAGCAGTTCTTC.

The chain employs TRBV5-5 and TRBJ2-7; the match to TRBD1 covers 8 bases. V lost 2 bases to trimming and J lost 3 bases; unmatched junction nucleotides: 4. The CDR3 length is 14 residues. The germline V gene encodes CDR1 SGHKS and CDR2 YYEKEE (reference sequence). The CDR3 here is CASSFGQGNYEQYF. CDR3 sequence (DNA): TGTGCCAGCAGCTTCGGACAGGGCAACTACGAGCAGTACTTC. Full variable domain (outside the CDR3, taken from reference TRBV5-5 and TRBJ2-7): DAGVTQSPTHLIKTRGQQVTLRCSPISGHKSVSWYQQVLGQGPQFIFQYYEKEERGRGNFPDRFSARQFPNYSSELNVNALLLGDSALYLCASSFGQGNYEQYFGPGTRLTVT.

This clone was picked up one time. CDR3 nucleotide sequence: TGTGCCAGCAGCTTCGAGGGAGGGCAGGCAGATACGCAGTATTTT. This encodes CASSFEGGQADTQYF. The gene calls are TRBV7-2 and TRBJ2-3; 7 nucleotides agree with TRBD2. CDR3 length equals 15 residues. Germline V lookup: CDR1 SGHTA, CDR2 FQGNSA. J gave up 4 bases and V 3 bases, and 7 bases lay outside the gene matches.

The V gene is TRBV11-2, the J gene TRBJ2-3; possible D gene TRBD2, 6 bases. CDR1 is SGHAT, CDR2 FQNNGV, per germline. CDR3 length: 16 residues. V was cut by 3 bases and J by 0 bases, with 13 bases left in between. CDR3 sequence reads: CASSFRGRTSTDTQYF. In DNA, the CDR3 is TGTGCCAGCAGCTTTAGAGGGAGGACTAGCACAGATACGCAGTATTTT.

This rearrangement joins TRBV15 to TRBJ1-3; 11 nucleotides align to TRBD1. Per the germline V gene, CDR1 is LNHNV and CDR2 is YYDKDF (reference sequence). The CDR3 runs to 16 residues. J was trimmed by 5 bases and V by 1 base; bases with no gene match: 4. The CDR3 loop is CATSRGGTGGRNTIYF. The CDR3 DNA is TGTGCCACCAGCAGAGGGGGGACAGGGGGACGAAACACCATATATTTT.

This clone was recorded a few times. The chain couples TRBV6-5 to TRBJ1-2; D gene unclear. The CDR3 is 13 amino acids. V gave up 2 bases and J gave up 8 bases, with 12 bases separating them. CDR1 is MNHEY, CDR2 SVGAGI, per germline. DNA for the CDR3: TGTGCCAGCAGTTACCGCGAAGGAGGAGGCTACACCTTC. This gives the protein CASSYREGGGYTF.

The rearrangement uses TRBV30 and TRBJ1-2; D not certain. V gave up 1 base and J gave up 1 base, with 4 bases separating them. Germline V gives CDR1 GTSNPN, CDR2 SVGIG (reference sequence). There are 12 residues in the CDR3. The CDR3 DNA reads TGTGCCTGGAGTGAGGTTAACTATGGCTACACCTTC. Translated, it gives CAWSEVNYGYTF.

The chain is built from TRBV30 and TRBJ2-7; possible D gene TRBD1, 5 bases. CDR1 and CDR2 from the germline V gene are GTSNPN and SVGIG (reference sequence). V gave up 1 base and J gave up 2 bases, with 6 bases separating them. The CDR3 runs to 12 residues. CDR3 in amino acids: CAWSATAYEQYF. The CDR3 nucleotides are TGTGCCTGGAGTGCGACAGCCTACGAGCAGTACTTC.

CDR3 region: CASSAGGTGELFF. The CDR3 DNA reads TGTGCCAGCAGCGCAGGCGGGACCGGGGAGCTGTTTTTT. The rearrangement uses TRBV9 and TRBJ2-2; a possible D gene is TRBD2 (5 bases). Per germline, CDR1 SGDLS and CDR2 YYNGEE. CDR3 length: 13 residues. V lost 3 bases to trimming and J lost 5 bases, with 8 bases between them.

The genes are TRBV7-3 and TRBJ2-3, with 12 bases lining up with TRBD2. CDR3 size: 18 residues. Trimming at V came to 5 bases and at J to 2 bases, leaving 11 bases not matched to a gene. The germline CDR1 and CDR2 sequences are SGHTA and FQGTGA. The CDR3 sequence: CASSPQTRLAGVTDTQYF. CDR3 DNA sequence: TGTGCCAGCAGCCCGCAAACAAGACTAGCGGGAGTCACAGATACGCAGTATTTT.

The chain couples TRBV15 to TRBJ1-4; a weak D match, TRBD1 (6 bases). Germline V gives CDR1 LNHNV, CDR2 YYDKDF (reference sequence). The CDR3 totals 12 residues. V was cut by 5 bases and J by 5 bases, with 6 bases left in between. The CDR3 here is CATSQGNEKLFF. Here the CDR3 DNA reads TGTGCCACCAGCCAGGGGAATGAAAAACTGTTTTTT.

The chain joins TRBV5-1 to TRBJ2-7, with D unclear. V was shortened by 7 bases and J by 5 bases, with 19 bases between the two germline ends. CDR1 is SGHRS and CDR2 is YFSETQ in the germline V gene. The length of the CDR3 is 14 residues. CDR3: CASSRDWSPNEQYF. The CDR3 coding sequence is TGCGCCAGCTCCCGAGACTGGAGTCCCAACGAGCAGTACTTC.

The V gene is TRBV25-1, the J gene TRBJ2-7; perhaps TRBD2 as D (6 bases). Trimming took 9 bases from V and 1 from J, leaving 7 bases between them. This CDR3 comprises 11 residues. Germline V lookup: CDR1 MGHDK, CDR2 SYGVNS. The CDR3 DNA sequence: TGTGCCAGTGGGACTTCCTACGAGCAGTACTTC. Amino acids: CASGTSYEQYF.

In this sample, this clone turned up once. The rearrangement links TRBV9 to TRBJ1-2; D might be TRBD1 (5 bases). V was trimmed by 2 bases and J by 1 base, leaving 9 bases between them. Germline CDR1 and CDR2: SGDLS and YYNGEE. The length of the CDR3 is 14 residues. DNA for the CDR3: TGTGCCAGCAGCGTGGCAGGGAGTAACTATGGCTACACCTTC. It codes for CASSVAGSNYGYTF.